The sequence of this T cell receptor (beta chain) was determined in a study of T cell responses to AZD1222 COVID-19 vaccine. Germline V CDR1 and CDR2: MNHEY, SMNVEV (reference sequence). Between the trimmed V and J ends, which lost 0 bases and 2 bases, there was a span of 10 bases. The CDR3 is 16 residues long. Sequencing was performed with immunoSEQ multiplex PCR; in TCRdb, only in-frame clones are kept and a portion is missing. The repertoire consists of around 100,000 clones, with roughly 90% occurring once and the leading ten covering roughly 1.2%. Overall study results and limits: Baseline seropositivity characterized only a handful of AZD1222 recipients. The span of vaccine-associated CD4 TCRs extended across spike, with dominance at 160-218 and 743-854. Spike-specific TCR repertoires showed rising breadth and depth after two AZD1222 doses.

Of note for this clone: The target antigen is unknown.

The sequence was obtained from an adult in good health. The chain couples TRBV27 to TRBJ2-2; no definite D call. The input for sequencing was peripheral blood, taken on day 0 of AZD1222 vaccination. DNA of the CDR3: TGTGCCAGCAGTTTATCGTCCCACACCAACACCGGGGAGCTGTTTTTT. Its translation: CASSLSSHTNTGELFF.